Reported below is one TCR beta chain. Its specificity is not known. Clones were sequenced by immunoSEQ multiplex PCR, and TCRdb holds only the in-frame ones, with some missing. This sample has approximately 65,000 clones, with approximately 94% found just once. Unmatched junction bases numbered 4, after V lost 6 bases and J lost 2 bases. Germline-derived CDR1 and CDR2 are SGHDT and YYEEEE. This CDR3 is 14 amino acids long. This sample is part of a study of cytomegalovirus exposure and HLA in healthy donors. Broader study findings: According to a subsequent analysis, TCR clusters from the first cohort were inclined to appear together in the 110 or so validation repertoires.

Specimen: PBMCs. The clonotype originates from a young woman in good health and CMV-seronegative. V gene TRBV5-6 combines with J gene TRBJ2-5, with 10 bases fitting TRBD2. The CDR3 region has the DNA TGTGCCAGCACTGGGACTAGCGAGCAAGAGACCCAGTACTTC. It is translated as CASTGTSEQETQYF.